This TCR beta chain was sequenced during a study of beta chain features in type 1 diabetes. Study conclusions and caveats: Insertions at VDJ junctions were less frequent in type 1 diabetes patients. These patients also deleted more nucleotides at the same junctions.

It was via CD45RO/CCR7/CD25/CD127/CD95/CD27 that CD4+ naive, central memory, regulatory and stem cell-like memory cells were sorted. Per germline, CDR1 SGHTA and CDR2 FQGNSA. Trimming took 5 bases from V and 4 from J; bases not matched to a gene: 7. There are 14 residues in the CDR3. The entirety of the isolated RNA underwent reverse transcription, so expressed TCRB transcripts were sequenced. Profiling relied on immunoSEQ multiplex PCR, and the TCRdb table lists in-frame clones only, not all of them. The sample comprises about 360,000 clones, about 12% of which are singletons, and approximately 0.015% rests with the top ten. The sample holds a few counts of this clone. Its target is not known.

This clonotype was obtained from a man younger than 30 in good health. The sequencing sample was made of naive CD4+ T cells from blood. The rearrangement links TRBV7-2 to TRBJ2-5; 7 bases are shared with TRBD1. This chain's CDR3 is CASSLTGFPETQYF. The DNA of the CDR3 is TGTGCCAGCAGCCTGACAGGGTTCCCAGAGACCCAGTACTTC.